This entry features one T cell receptor beta chain sequence. Synthetically made TCR analog templates were put into each PCR as spikes. The assay was immunoSEQ multiplex PCR, and TCRdb's table has in-frame clones only and misses some. In the table there are around 40,000 clones, approximately 86% of which are singletons. V shed 7 bases and J 3 bases; nucleotides not matched to a gene: 12. CDR3 length: 15 residues. Germline CDR1 and CDR2: SGHNT and YYREEE (reference sequence). This sample is drawn from a study of PD-L1 blockade in urothelial cancer. Study summary: Enrolled patients had been treated previously with 0 to 3 chemotherapy regimens. Blood samples had a median of 141,255 T cells, roughly 83,000 unique TCRs, and clonality roughly 0.073.

Time point given: peripheral blood 6 weeks after treatment start. The TCR originated in a man aged 55 to 70 with urothelial cancer. V gene TRBV5-4 combines with J gene TRBJ1-1, with TRBD1 matching over 7 bases. Sequencing used PBMCs, obtained around atezolizumab (anti-PD-L1) treatment. The DNA of the CDR3 is TGTGCCAGCGGAAGTCGGACAGGAGGGGACACTGAAGCTTTCTTT. It translates to CASGSRTGGDTEAFF.